This T cell receptor (beta chain) was profiled in a study of T cell repertoires in cytomegalovirus infection. This clonotype was detected a few times. Its target is unknown. In TCRdb, the reads were re-called with MiXCR into one record per CDR3 protein. The sample yields roughly 570,000 distinct CDR3 sequences, under 45% seen once. This specimen consisted of cultured PBMCs, obtained from culture after CMV antigen stimulation. The TCR comes from a human donor in good health (CMV status not recorded). Some clones in this sample may be carry-over from other donors' samples.

CDR3 sequence reads: CASSLFGGADTQYF. CDR3 DNA: TGTGCCAGCAGCTTATTTGGGGGGGCGGATACGCAGTATTTT. This chain uses TRBV7-6 with TRBJ2-3, with D perhaps TRBD2 (7 bases). V shed 2 bases and J shed 6 bases, with 12 bases lying between them. The germline gives CDR1 SGHVS, CDR2 FNYEAQ. The CDR3 has 14 residues.